This TCR beta chain originates from a study of blood T cell repertoires in COVID-19. In germline, CDR1 is KGHSH, CDR2 LQKENI. The V and J ends lost 3 bases and 0 bases respectively, with 12 bases between them. This CDR3 has 16 residues. The study drew participants aged about 18 to 95 years from around 24 US areas. Which cohort a participant joined came from the clinical history participants gave. In the authors' methods: Reference gene primers were amplified, and this amplification served to estimate nucleated cell counts. This table comes from immunoSEQ multiplex PCR, and its TCRdb copy is limited to in-frame clones, with some not included. V, J and clone size are taken as reported in that table, and D and trimming were inferred from the DNA itself. The table records fewer than 250,000 clones, about 81% of them present only once.

This chain joins TRBV18 and TRBJ2-1; the D gene is possibly TRBD2 (5 bases). This receptor was taken from a woman in her twenties or thirties who had recovered from COVID-19. Specimen: PBMCs or T cells enriched from blood (not recorded which). The CDR3 region has the DNA TGTGCCAGCTCACCCCTGGAGGCAATCTCCTACAATGAGCAGTTCTTC. Encoded protein: CASSPLEAISYNEQFF. The full variable domain, its missing parts supplied by reference TRBV18 and TRBJ2-1, is NAGVMQNPRHLVRRRGQEARLRCSPMKGHSHVYWYRQLPEEGLKFMVYLQKENIIDESGMPKERFSAEFPKEGPSILRIQQVVRGDSAAYFCASSPLEAISYNEQFFGPGTRLTVL.